The clone carrying this TCR beta chain was detected once. The germline V and J ends were trimmed by 7 bases and 7 bases, with 10 bases remaining between them. CDR3 length: 11 residues. The data derive from a study of blood T cell repertoires in COVID-19. Original methodology: Amplification of reference gene primers provided the estimated nucleated cell counts. Only in-frame clones appear in the TCRdb table, and some are missing; sequencing was by immunoSEQ multiplex PCR. That table is the source of V, J and clone size, and D and trimming were worked out from the DNA. The table records about 480,000 clones, roughly nine tenths of them present only once.

The sequence came from a man aged 18 to 29 with COVID-19, enrolled during active disease. The chain has TRBV12-3 or TRBV12-4 and TRBJ1-1, with D perhaps TRBD1 (5 bases). Sequencing input: peripheral blood. CDR3 coding DNA: TGTGCCAGCATCTTGGGGCTTGAAGCTTTCTTT. As protein: CASILGLEAFF.